This T cell receptor (beta chain) originates from a study of long-term antiretroviral therapy in people with HIV. immunoSEQ v3.0 was run at survey level. Some clones are missing from TCRdb's copy, which holds only in-frame ones; the method was immunoSEQ multiplex PCR. The sample consists of 30,000 to 40,000 clones, over 80% of them appearing once. Trimming stripped 7 bases from V and 0 bases from J, with 17 bases between. Per germline, CDR1 MNHNY and CDR2 SVGAGI (reference sequence). This CDR3 is built from 16 residues. Specimens retained about 0.95-11 million cryopreserved PBMC preceding DNA extraction.

Sample: unsorted PBMCs, taken 1.5 years after starting antiretroviral therapy. The V gene is TRBV6-6, the J gene TRBJ2-3, with no clear D. This TCR was recovered from a man younger than 35 with HIV. In DNA, the CDR3 is TGTGCCAGCACACCCCGGTCTTTACGAAGCACAGATACGCAGTATTTT. It codes for CASTPRSLRSTDTQYF.